One sample yielded the 26 T cell receptor beta chains listed below, sequenced in a study of shared clonotypes between healthy human individuals. Produced via immunoSEQ multiplex PCR; TCRdb's table is partial and in-frame only. The sample gives about 110,000 clones, over 65% of which show up once; around 25% is in the top ten. The material sequenced was memory CD8+ T cells sorted from blood. Subset specified: CD45RO+ cells pooled with CCR7-negative TemRA cells. These receptors all come from a woman aged 30 to 39 in good health.

This clone was picked up a small number of times. This rearrangement joins TRBV15 to TRBJ2-3; D ambiguous. Trimming cost V 4 bases and J 1 base, with 12 bases left between them. The CDR3 runs to 15 residues. Germline lookup yields CDR1 LNHNV and CDR2 YYDKDF (reference sequence). The CDR3 protein is CATSTSTGGTDTQYF. The CDR3 nucleotides are TGTGCCACCAGCACCTCCACGGGTGGCACAGATACGCAGTATTTT.

Only a few counts were recorded for this clone. V and J are TRBV6-6 and TRBJ1-4; D is unresolved. The V end lost 6 bases, the J end lost 7 bases, and 6 bases lay between the germline ends. The CDR3 is 11 residues long. The germline CDR1 and CDR2 sequences are MNHNY and SVGAGI (reference sequence). The CDR3 DNA sequence: TGTGCCAGCAGGGCCCCTGAAAAACTGTTTTTT. Its translation is CASRAPEKLFF.

The genes are TRBV7-9 and TRBJ2-7; D call uncertain. Trimming stripped 4 bases from V and 7 bases from J, with 17 bases between. The CDR3 totals 14 residues. The germline CDR1 and CDR2 sequences are SEHNR and FQNEAQ (reference sequence). CDR3 coding DNA: TGTGCCAGCAGCTCCCCTGACAACCTCCCGGAGCAGTACTTC. The encoded protein is CASSSPDNLPEQYF.

A single count supports this clone. The V call is TRBV29-1, the J call TRBJ2-1, with TRBD1 matching 9 bases. From germline, CDR1 is SQVTM and CDR2 ANQGSEA. V was pared by 6 bases and J by 1 base, with 7 bases of the junction left unmatched. The length of the CDR3 is 15 residues. CDR3 nucleotide sequence: TGCAGCGTCGGTACGGGACAGGGATCCTACAATGAGCAGTTCTTC. Translation gives CSVGTGQGSYNEQFF.

The gene calls are TRBV6-1 and TRBJ1-3; weak D call: TRBD1 (5 bases). V gave up 3 bases and J gave up 0 bases, with 12 bases separating them. CDR3 length: 16 residues. Germline CDR1 reads MNHNS; CDR2 reads SASEGT. In nucleotides, the CDR3 is TGTGCCAGCAGTGACGGAGGGGCTAGCTCTGGAAACACCATATATTTT. Encoded protein: CASSDGGASSGNTIYF.

The chain combines TRBV19 with TRBJ1-1; no reliable D call. The CDR3 is 13 residues long. CDR1 LNHDA and CDR2 SQIVND come from the germline V gene (reference sequence). V was trimmed by 5 bases and J by 4 bases, leaving 11 bases between them. The CDR3 nucleotides read TGTGCCAGTAGTTATAATGAGTTCACTGAAGCTTTCTTT. Translated: CASSYNEFTEAFF.

This clone appeared a few times. The chain combines TRBV5-1 with TRBJ2-7; 16 bases agree with TRBD2. J gave up 2 bases and V 1 base, and 6 bases lay outside the gene matches. From germline, CDR1 is SGHRS and CDR2 YFSETQ. This CDR3 is built from 18 residues. CDR3 bases: TGCGCCAGCAGCTTGACGGGACTAGCGGGAGGGCCGCCCTACGAGCAGTACTTC. Encoded protein: CASSLTGLAGGPPYEQYF.

V gene TRBV4-1 combines with J gene TRBJ2-7; 13 bases match TRBD2. Germline V gene lookup returns CDR1 MGHRA and CDR2 YSYEKL. J was trimmed by 2 bases and V by 3 bases; bases with no gene match: 4. The CDR3 runs 16 residues. The CDR3: CASSHRTSGSPYEQYF. As DNA, the CDR3 is TGCGCCAGCAGCCATCGGACTAGCGGGAGCCCCTACGAGCAGTACTTC.

This clone was picked up many times. The V gene is TRBV11-3, the J gene TRBJ2-7, with 9 bases matching TRBD1. V shed 4 bases and J 6 bases; nucleotides not matched to a gene: 4. The germline gives CDR1 SGHNT, CDR2 YENEEA. The CDR3 is made up of 13 amino acids. CDR3 region: CASSSGQGSEQYF. The DNA of the CDR3 is TGTGCCAGCAGCTCCGGACAGGGGAGCGAGCAGTACTTC.

This clone was seen a handful of times. V usage is TRBV28 and J usage is TRBJ2-7, with D uncertain. V dropped 3 bases and J dropped 0 bases, with 15 bases sitting between them. This CDR3 comprises 16 residues. Germline CDR1 and CDR2: MDHEN and SYDVKM. CDR3 residues: CASSFPTKEISYEQYF. The CDR3 bases are TGTGCCAGCAGTTTCCCAACCAAGGAGATCTCCTACGAGCAGTACTTC.

The chain recombines TRBV6-1 with TRBJ2-2, with 7 bases identical to TRBD1. This CDR3 has 15 amino acids. Looked up from germline, CDR1 is MNHNS and CDR2 is SASEGT. V dropped 11 bases and J dropped 5; count of bases not matched to a gene: 14. In DNA, the CDR3 is TGTGCCGGAAGACCGGGACAGCTTGAGACCGGGGAGCTGTTTTTT. Protein product: CAGRPGQLETGELFF.

This chain links TRBV11-2 with TRBJ2-7; D not certain. Germline CDR1 and CDR2: SGHAT and FQNNGV. The CDR3 contains 12 residues. Trimming took off 1 base at V and 5 bases at J, with 6 bases between the two ends. The CDR3 coding sequence is TGTGCCAGCAGCTTAGGTATCAACGAGCAGTACTTC. The encoded protein is CASSLGINEQYF. Full variable domain (remainder filled in from reference TRBV11-2 and TRBJ2-7): EAGVAQSPRYKIIEKRQSVAFWCNPISGHATLYWYQQILGQGPKLLIQFQNNGVVDDSQLPKDRFSAERLKGVDSTLKIQPAKLEDSAVYLCASSLGINEQYFGPGTRLTVT.

The V and J genes are TRBV4-2 and TRBJ2-7; 8 bases align to TRBD2. Germline loops: CDR1 LGHNA, CDR2 YNFKEQ. There are 21 residues in the CDR3. The V and J ends lost 4 bases and 6 bases, in that order; junction bases with no gene match: 29. DNA for the CDR3: TGTGCCAGCAGCCCTCCTCGATTTAGGTCGGAAGTAGATGGACTAGCTTCCGAGCAGTACTTC. Its protein product is CASSPPRFRSEVDGLASEQYF.

The chain recombines TRBV6-5 with TRBJ1-2, with TRBD1 identical over 7 bases. The CDR3 totals 14 residues. Germline CDR1 reads MNHEY; CDR2 reads SVGAGI. J was trimmed by 8 bases and V by 6 bases; bases with no gene match: 12. CDR3 nucleotide sequence: TGTGCCAGCAGAACTCTGGACAGGTCAGGCGGCTACACCTTC. This codes for CASRTLDRSGGYTF.

The chain joins TRBV7-9 to TRBJ1-1, with D maybe TRBD1 (5 bases). Between the trimmed V and J ends, which lost 5 bases and 4 bases, there was a span of 14 bases. There are 14 residues in the CDR3. CDR1 SEHNR and CDR2 FQNEAQ come from the germline V gene (reference sequence). CDR3 nucleotides: TGTGCCAGCAGCACAAGGACACGTACCACTGAAGCTTTCTTT. This encodes CASSTRTRTTEAFF.

The chain joins TRBV7-2 to TRBJ1-1; D possibly corresponds to TRBD1 (5 bases). The CDR3 totals 14 residues. With 4 bases removed from V and 0 bases from J, the gap between germline ends came to 9 bases. Germline CDR1 reads SGHTA; CDR2 reads FQGNSA. The CDR3, as DNA: TGTGCCAGCAGCTACAGGAGCATGAACACTGAAGCTTTCTTT. Protein sequence: CASSYRSMNTEAFF. Full variable domain (remainder filled in from reference TRBV7-2 and TRBJ1-1): GAGVSQSPSNKVTEKGKDVELRCDPISGHTALYWYRQSLGQGLEFLIYFQGNSAPDKSGLPSDRFSAERTGGSVSTLTIQRTQQEDSAVYLCASSYRSMNTEAFFGQGTRLTVV.

This clone has only a few counts. The chain carries TRBV14 and TRBJ2-7; D not resolved. The CDR3 is made up of 13 amino acids. V shed 2 bases and J shed 3 bases, with 8 bases lying between them. Germline assignment: CDR1 SGHDN and CDR2 FVKESK. CDR3 protein: CASSQFYGYEQYF. As DNA, the CDR3 is TGTGCCAGCAGCCAATTTTACGGCTACGAGCAGTACTTC.

This chain links TRBV27 with TRBJ2-3, with a tentative D call TRBD2 (6 bases). The CDR3 is 15 amino acids. Looked up from germline, CDR1 is MNHEY and CDR2 is SMNVEV (reference sequence). V was trimmed by 3 bases and J by 1 base, leaving 11 bases between them. CDR3 in amino acids: CASSFLVAGTDTQYF. The CDR3 DNA follows: TGTGCCAGCAGTTTTCTAGTAGCGGGCACAGATACGCAGTATTTT.

On this clone: A read error likely explains this, since a far larger clone differs by one base. Other nucleotide sequences in the sample specify the same CDR3. The V call is TRBV7-9, the J call TRBJ2-7; TRBD2 agrees at 12 bases. Unmatched junction bases numbered 2, after V lost 5 bases and J lost 0 bases. The germline V gene encodes CDR1 SEHNR and CDR2 FQNEAQ (reference sequence). The CDR3 covers 15 residues. The chain's CDR3 is CASSQGLAGSYEQYF. In DNA, the CDR3 is TGTGCCAGCAGCCAGGGACTAGCGGGCTCCTACGAGCAGTACTTC.

The J gene is TRBJ2-5, the V gene TRBV28, with 12 bases identical to TRBD2. The V and J ends lost 5 bases and 3 bases, in that order; junction bases with no gene match: 13. Germline V gene sequence: CDR1 MDHEN, CDR2 SYDVKM. This CDR3 region has 18 residues. The CDR3, as DNA: TGTGCCAGCAGTGCCGCTCTAGCGGGAGGGCCTTATGAAGAGACCCAGTACTTC. This encodes CASSAALAGGPYEETQYF.

The rearrangement uses TRBV6-4 and TRBJ1-5; D is perhaps TRBD1 (5 bases). This CDR3 is 15 amino acids long. Trimming pared 0 bases from V and 4 bases from J, leaving 10 bases between. Germline V gives CDR1 MRHNA, CDR2 SNTAGT. CDR3 loop: CASSDSAGGNQPQHF. DNA for the CDR3: TGTGCCAGCAGTGACTCGGCGGGGGGGAATCAGCCCCAGCATTTT.

The chain carries TRBV10-1 and TRBJ1-1; D is unresolved. This CDR3 spans 12 amino acids. Germline assignment: CDR1 WNHNN and CDR2 SYGVQD (reference sequence). Trimming took off 4 bases at V and 11 bases at J, with 14 bases between the two ends. CDR3 in DNA: TGCGCCAGCAGTGCCGGGTTGAATGCGGCTTTCTTT. It codes for CASSAGLNAAFF.

This clone came up a few times. This chain links TRBV11-2 with TRBJ1-2; D unresolved. The V and J ends lost 2 bases and 3 bases respectively, with 10 bases between them. CDR1 and CDR2 (germline): SGHAT, FQNNGV. CDR3 length equals 14 residues. CDR3 protein: CASSLNFGDYGYTF. DNA of the CDR3: TGTGCCAGCAGCTTAAATTTCGGAGACTATGGCTACACCTTC.

This chain links TRBV13 with TRBJ1-5; D gene ambiguous. CDR3 length equals 12 residues. Trimming pared 7 bases from V and 4 bases from J, leaving 8 bases between. Germline V gives CDR1 PRHDT, CDR2 FYEKMQ (reference sequence). The CDR3, as DNA: TGTGCCAGCAAGGAAGGGAATCAGCCCCAGCATTTT. It translates to CASKEGNQPQHF.

The V and J genes are TRBV27 and TRBJ2-2; D remains ambiguous. Germline V gene sequence: CDR1 MNHEY, CDR2 SMNVEV (reference sequence). Trimming took off 4 bases at V and 4 bases at J, with 10 bases between the two ends. The CDR3 runs to 14 residues. The CDR3 sequence is CASSYMVGTGELFF. The CDR3 nucleotides read TGTGCCAGCAGTTACATGGTGGGCACCGGGGAGCTGTTTTTT.

The J gene is TRBJ1-1, the V gene TRBV9, with D uncertain. V was trimmed by 0 bases and J by 5 bases, leaving 17 bases between them. CDR1 is SGDLS, CDR2 YYNGEE, per germline. The CDR3 runs 16 residues. CDR3 nucleotides: TGTGCCAGCAGCGTAGCCCGTGAGAGGGAATTTACTGAAGCTTTCTTT. It codes for CASSVAREREFTEAFF.